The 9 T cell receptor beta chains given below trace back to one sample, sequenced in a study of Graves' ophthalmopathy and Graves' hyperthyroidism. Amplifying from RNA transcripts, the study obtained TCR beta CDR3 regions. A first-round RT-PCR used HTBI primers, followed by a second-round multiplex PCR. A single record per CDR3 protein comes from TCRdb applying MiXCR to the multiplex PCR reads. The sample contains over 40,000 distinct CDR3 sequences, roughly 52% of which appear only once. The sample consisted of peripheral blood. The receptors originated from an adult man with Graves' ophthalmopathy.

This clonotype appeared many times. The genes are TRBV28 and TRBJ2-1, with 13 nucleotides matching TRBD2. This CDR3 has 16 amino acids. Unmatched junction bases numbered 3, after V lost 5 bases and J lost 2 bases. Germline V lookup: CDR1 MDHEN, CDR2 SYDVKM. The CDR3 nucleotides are TGTGCCAGCAGTACCGGGACTAGCGGGGCCTACAATGAGCAGTTCTTC. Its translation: CASSTGTSGAYNEQFF.

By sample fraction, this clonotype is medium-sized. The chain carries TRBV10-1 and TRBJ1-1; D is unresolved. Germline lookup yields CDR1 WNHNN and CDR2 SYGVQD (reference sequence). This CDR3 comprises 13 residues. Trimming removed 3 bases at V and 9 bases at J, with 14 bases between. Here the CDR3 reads CASSEGLRTQAFF. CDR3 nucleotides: TGCGCCAGCAGTGAAGGCCTAAGGACGCAAGCTTTCTTT.

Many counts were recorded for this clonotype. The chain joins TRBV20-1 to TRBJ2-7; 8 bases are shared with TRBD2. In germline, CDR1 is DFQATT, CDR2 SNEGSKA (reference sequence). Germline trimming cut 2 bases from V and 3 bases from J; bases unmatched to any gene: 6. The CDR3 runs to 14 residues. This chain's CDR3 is CSARKLAGIYEQYF. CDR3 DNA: TGCAGTGCTAGAAAATTAGCGGGGATCTACGAGCAGTACTTC.

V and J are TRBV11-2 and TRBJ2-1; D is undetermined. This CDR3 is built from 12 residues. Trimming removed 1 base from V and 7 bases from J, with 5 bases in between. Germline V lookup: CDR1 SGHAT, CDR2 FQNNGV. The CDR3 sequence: CASSLASNEQFF. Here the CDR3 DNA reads TGTGCCAGCAGCTTAGCCTCAAATGAGCAGTTCTTC.

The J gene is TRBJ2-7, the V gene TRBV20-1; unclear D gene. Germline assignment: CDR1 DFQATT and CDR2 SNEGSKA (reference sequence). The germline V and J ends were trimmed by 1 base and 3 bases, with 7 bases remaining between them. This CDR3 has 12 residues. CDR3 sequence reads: CSARGRDYEQYF. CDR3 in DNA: TGCAGTGCTAGAGGTAGGGACTACGAGCAGTACTTC.

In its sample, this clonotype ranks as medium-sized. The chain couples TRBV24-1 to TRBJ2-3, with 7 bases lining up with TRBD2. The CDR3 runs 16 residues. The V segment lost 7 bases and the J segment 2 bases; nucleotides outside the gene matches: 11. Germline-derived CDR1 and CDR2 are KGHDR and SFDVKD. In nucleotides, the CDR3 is TGTGCCACCAGCCAAACGGGACTACCGAACACAGATACGCAGTATTTT. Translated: CATSQTGLPNTDTQYF.

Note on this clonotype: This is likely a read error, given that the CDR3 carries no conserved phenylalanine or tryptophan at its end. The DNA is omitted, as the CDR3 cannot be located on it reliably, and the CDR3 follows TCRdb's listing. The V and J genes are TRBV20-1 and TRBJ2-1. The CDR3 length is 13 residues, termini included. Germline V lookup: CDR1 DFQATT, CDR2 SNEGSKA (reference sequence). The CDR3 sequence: CSAMGIYYNEQLL.

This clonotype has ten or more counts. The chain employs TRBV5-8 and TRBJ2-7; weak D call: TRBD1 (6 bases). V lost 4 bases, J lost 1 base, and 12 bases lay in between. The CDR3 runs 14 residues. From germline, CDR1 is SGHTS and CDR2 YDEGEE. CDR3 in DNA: TGTGCCAGCAGCCCCGAACAGGGTTCCTACGAGCAGTACTTC. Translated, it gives CASSPEQGSYEQYF.

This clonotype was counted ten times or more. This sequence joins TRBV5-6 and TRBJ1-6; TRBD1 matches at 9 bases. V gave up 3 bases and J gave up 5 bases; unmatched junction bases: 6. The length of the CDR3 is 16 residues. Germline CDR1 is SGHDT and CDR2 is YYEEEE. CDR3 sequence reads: CASSWRTGVHNSPLHF. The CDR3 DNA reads TGTGCCAGCAGCTGGCGGACAGGGGTTCATAATTCACCCCTCCACTTT.